These T cell receptor beta chains were read from a single sample in a study of response to subunit inactivated influenza vaccine. MiXCR, applied by TCRdb to the RT-PCR reads, yields one record per CDR3 protein. The sample has hundreds of thousands of distinct CDR3 sequences; roughly 14% are singletons. Source: PBMCs from blood, taken around 15 days before vaccination. All receptors derive from a man aged 45-60 years who received an inactivated influenza vaccine. The CDR3 runs from the conserved cysteine through the conserved F or W. The order of the fields is CDR3 length, J gene, V gene, D gene, CDR3 protein. D genes are given only for firm matches.

cdr3_length: 16; j_call: TRBJ2-1; v_call: TRBV20-1; d_call: TRBD2; cdr3_aa: CSAHILAGGDYNEQFF
cdr3_length: 14; j_call: TRBJ2-1; v_call: TRBV4-2; d_call: TRBD1; cdr3_aa: CASSHKTGDNEQFF
cdr3_length: 14; j_call: TRBJ1-5; v_call: TRBV12-3/TRBV12-4; d_call: -; cdr3_aa: CASSSGVLGQPQHF
cdr3_length: 16; j_call: TRBJ2-3; v_call: TRBV5-1; d_call: -; cdr3_aa: CASSLTGLGITDTQYF
cdr3_length: 13; j_call: TRBJ2-5; v_call: TRBV29-1; d_call: TRBD1; cdr3_aa: CSVERQGMETQYF
cdr3_length: 11; j_call: TRBJ2-3; v_call: TRBV7-9; d_call: -; cdr3_aa: CASSHRDTQYF
cdr3_length: 12; j_call: TRBJ2-3; v_call: TRBV11-2; d_call: -; cdr3_aa: CASSLTYQNIHF
cdr3_length: 17; j_call: TRBJ1-2; v_call: TRBV4-1; d_call: -; cdr3_aa: CASSPTSLGMVGYGYTF
cdr3_length: 11; j_call: TRBJ2-7; v_call: TRBV12-3/TRBV12-4; d_call: -; cdr3_aa: CASSFLVKQYF
cdr3_length: 14; j_call: TRBJ2-7; v_call: TRBV27; d_call: TRBD2; cdr3_aa: CASSHPGLGYEQYF
cdr3_length: 18; j_call: TRBJ2-1; v_call: TRBV13; d_call: -; cdr3_aa: CASSLGLSVLAPNNEQFF
cdr3_length: 14; j_call: TRBJ1-2; v_call: TRBV6-5; d_call: -; cdr3_aa: CASSSTVRGYGYTF
cdr3_length: 14; j_call: TRBJ2-2; v_call: TRBV12-3/TRBV12-4; d_call: -; cdr3_aa: CASSPGRKAGELFF
cdr3_length: 16; j_call: TRBJ1-2; v_call: TRBV9; d_call: -; cdr3_aa: CASSVEWVSGRAGYTF
cdr3_length: 12; j_call: TRBJ2-1; v_call: TRBV29-1; d_call: -; cdr3_aa: CSVGWIGNEQFF